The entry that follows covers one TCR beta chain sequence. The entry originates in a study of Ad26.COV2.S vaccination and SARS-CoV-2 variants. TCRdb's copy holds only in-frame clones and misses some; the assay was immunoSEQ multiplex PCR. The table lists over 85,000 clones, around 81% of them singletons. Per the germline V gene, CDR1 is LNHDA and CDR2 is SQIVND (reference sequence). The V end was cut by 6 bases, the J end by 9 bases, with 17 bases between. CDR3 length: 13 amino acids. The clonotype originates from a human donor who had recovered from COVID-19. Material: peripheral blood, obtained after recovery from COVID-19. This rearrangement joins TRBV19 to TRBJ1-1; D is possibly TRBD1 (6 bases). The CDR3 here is CASSERTVDKAFF. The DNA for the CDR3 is TGTGCCAGTAGCGAACGGACAGTGGATAAAGCTTTCTTT. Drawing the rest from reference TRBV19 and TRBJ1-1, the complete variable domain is DGGITQSPKYLFRKEGQNVTLSCEQNLNHDAMYWYRQDPGQGLRLIYYSQIVNDFQKGDIAEGYSVSREKKESFPLTVTSAQKNPTAFYLCASSERTVDKAFFGQGTRLTVV.